This T cell receptor (beta chain) was profiled in a study of human T cells and chemical hapten exposure. In regard to this clonotype: Its antigen is unidentified.

Study findings and constraints: Versus controls, expanded TCRs had significantly more large CDR3 similarity clusters.

Treatment here: therapeutic diphenylcyclopropenone sensitization with weekly scalp DPC. Unique molecular identifiers were attached to individual cDNA molecules during library preparation. MiXCR, run by TCRdb on the reads, gives a single entry per CDR3 protein. The sample lists a few thousand distinct CDR3 sequences, around 50% seen once, with 9.5% to 13% in the top ten. Trimming cost V 4 bases and J 5 bases, with 17 bases left between them. Germline V lookup: CDR1 SEHNR, CDR2 FQNEAQ (reference sequence). The CDR3 consists of 15 residues. The chain couples TRBV7-9 to TRBJ1-1; unclear D gene. The sequencing used whole blood, collected before DPC sensitization or 2, 6, or about 24 weeks after (not recorded which). This clonotype was sampled from an adult with alopecia areata. Some clones in this sample may be carry-over from other donors' samples. This table probably holds off-target reads from a library built for another chain. CDR3 nucleotides: TGTGCCAGCAGCTCAGGAGTCACAAGGGAGACTGAAGCTTTCTTT. Its protein is CASSSGVTRETEAFF. The full variable domain, in which reference TRBV7-9 and TRBJ1-1 provide the parts outside the CDR3, is DTGVSQNPRHKITKRGQNVTFRCDPISEHNRLYWYRQTLGQGPEFLTYFQNEAQLEKSRLLSDRFSAERPKGSFSTLEIQRTEQGDSAMYLCASSSGVTRETEAFFGQGTRLTVV.